These T cell receptor beta chains were read from a single sample in a study of breast tumors, draining lymph nodes, adjacent tissues. MiXCR, run by TCRdb on the multiplex PCR reads, gives a single entry per CDR3 protein. The repertoire has 150,000 to 200,000 distinct CDR3 sequences, about 33% of them found once; the top ten carry roughly 4.5%. Source material: axillary lymph node tissue. These receptors were obtained from a female donor with breast cancer. Some clones in this sample may be carry-over from other donors' samples. CDR3s include the opening cysteine and the closing phenylalanine or tryptophan. D genes are given only for firm matches. Some rows mark clone size as missing; the rest say once, few, many or name a class of expanded clone.

d_gene | abundance | j_gene | v_gene | CDR3aa | CDR3nt
- | few | TRBJ1-1 | TRBV20-1 | CSGGENTEAFF | TGCAGCGGTGGAGAGAACACTGAAGCTTTCTTT
- | many | TRBJ2-1 | TRBV4-1 | CASSPIVGVGYEQFF | TGCGCCAGCAGCCCCATTGTGGGGGTGGGATATGAGCAGTTCTTC
TRBD2 | medium-sized | TRBJ2-2 | TRBV2 | CASSEFLAGGPNRELFF | TGTGCCAGCAGTGAATTTCTAGCGGGGGGGCCAAACCGGGAGCTGTTTTTT
- | many | TRBJ1-5 | TRBV12-3/TRBV12-4 | CASSFANSNQPQHF | TGTGCCAGCAGTTTCGCAAATAGCAATCAGCCCCAGCATTTT
TRBD2 | few | TRBJ2-1 | TRBV5-8 | CASRLAGALSREQFF | TGTGCCAGCAGGCTAGCGGGAGCTCTCTCGCGGGAGCAGTTCTTC
- | - | TRBJ1-1 | TRBV4-2 | CASSHPGGRETEAFF | TGTGCCAGCAGCCATCCCGGAGGCAGGGAGACTGAAGCTTTCTTT
- | - | TRBJ1-4 | TRBV12-3/TRBV12-4 | CASKSQATNEKLFF | TGTGCCAGCAAATCACAAGCAACTAATGAAAAACTGTTTTTT
- | many | TRBJ1-4 | TRBV7-2 | CASSTYRDEKLFF | TGTGCCAGCAGCACATACAGGGATGAAAAACTGTTTTTT
- | many | TRBJ2-1 | TRBV5-1 | CASSLGYEQFF | TGCGCCAGCAGCTTGGGTTATGAGCAGTTCTTC
TRBD2 | - | TRBJ2-1 | TRBV7-9 | CASSFLAGANNEQFF | TGTGCCAGCAGCTTCCTAGCGGGAGCAAACAATGAGCAGTTCTTC
TRBD2 | - | TRBJ2-1 | TRBV28 | CASWASGYNEQFF | TGTGCCAGCTGGGCTAGCGGCTACAATGAGCAGTTCTTC
- | - | TRBJ2-7 | TRBV27 | CASSLASTGYEQYF | TGTGCCAGCAGTTTAGCCTCGACAGGCTACGAGCAGTACTTC
TRBD2 | many | TRBJ2-5 | TRBV20-1 | CSALAGGSQETQYF | TGCAGTGCTTTAGCGGGGGGATCCCAAGAGACCCAGTACTTC
- | few | TRBJ2-1 | TRBV9 | CASSVDGPGLGNEQFF | TGTGCCAGCAGCGTAGATGGTCCGGGACTGGGGAATGAGCAGTTCTTC
- | - | TRBJ1-2 | TRBV6-2/TRBV6-3 | CASSSSGRPYGYTF | TGTGCCAGCAGTTCCTCTGGCCGGCCGTATGGCTACACCTTC
- | - | TRBJ1-2 | TRBV27 | CASREMRGSDYGYTF | TGTGCCAGCAGAGAGATGCGGGGATCCGACTATGGCTACACCTTC
- | many | TRBJ2-1 | TRBV11-2 | CASSFVFAGSRAYNEQFF | TGTGCCAGCAGCTTCGTCTTCGCGGGAAGCCGCGCCTACAATGAGCAGTTCTTC
- | many | TRBJ2-3 | TRBV20-1 | CSARHASDSTDTQYF | TGCAGTGCTAGACATGCTAGCGACAGCACAGATACGCAGTATTTT
TRBD2 | once | TRBJ2-3 | TRBV6-4 | CASSSPRASGSTDTQYF | TGTGCCAGCAGTTCCCCCCGAGCTAGCGGCAGCACAGATACGCAGTATTTT
- | many | TRBJ1-2 | TRBV2 | CASRTQDPYGYTF | TGTGCCAGCAGGACCCAGGACCCCTATGGCTACACCTTC
- | many | TRBJ2-3 | TRBV7-8 | CASSFNRNMVADTQYF | TGTGCCAGCAGCTTTAACAGGAATATGGTGGCAGATACGCAGTATTTT
TRBD1 | many | TRBJ1-2 | TRBV19 | CASRQGANYGYTF | TGTGCCAGTCGACAGGGCGCTAACTATGGCTACACCTTC
- | few | TRBJ2-1 | TRBV11-3 | CASSLQGLTEQFF | TGTGCCAGCAGCCTACAGGGCCTCACTGAGCAGTTCTTC
TRBD1 | - | TRBJ2-7 | TRBV6-5 | CASSYSTGVSYEQYF | TGTGCCAGCAGTTACTCGACAGGGGTCTCCTACGAGCAGTACTTC
TRBD1 | - | TRBJ1-2 | TRBV20-1 | CSARVADRGRYGYTF | TGCAGTGCTAGAGTCGCAGACAGGGGCCGGTATGGCTACACCTTC
- | many | TRBJ2-1 | TRBV5-8 | CASSLGSYNEQFF | TGTGCCAGCAGCTTGGGGTCTTACAATGAGCAGTTCTTC
- | many | TRBJ1-2 | TRBV4-2 | CASSQGQLGGARVYGYTF | TGTGCCAGCAGCCAAGGTCAACTTGGGGGGGCGCGGGTCTATGGCTACACCTTC
- | many | TRBJ2-7 | TRBV18 | CASSPGSNYEQYF | TGTGCCAGCTCACCGGGCAGCAACTACGAGCAGTACTTC
- | - | TRBJ2-6 | TRBV7-3 | CASSPKGTSRANVLTF | TGTGCCAGCAGCCCTAAGGGGACCTCTAGGGCCAACGTCCTGACTTTC
- | many | TRBJ2-1 | TRBV7-6 | CASSLSTLGSYNEQFF | TGTGCCAGCAGCTTGAGCACACTGGGCTCCTACAATGAGCAGTTCTTC
TRBD1 | - | TRBJ2-2 | TRBV28 | CASSLAGGTTGELFF | TGTGCCAGCAGTTTGGCAGGGGGAACCACCGGGGAGCTGTTTTTT
TRBD2 | - | TRBJ2-5 | TRBV7-9 | CASSLRASGAQETQYF | TGTGCCAGCAGCTTAAGGGCTAGCGGGGCGCAAGAGACCCAGTACTTC
- | few | TRBJ2-2 | TRBV20-1 | CSARARDYGYTGELFF | TGCAGTGCTAGAGCCAGAGATTATGGCTACACCGGAGAGCTGTTTTTT
- | - | TRBJ2-6 | TRBV12-3/TRBV12-4 | CASSFQLLANVLTF | TGTGCCAGCAGCTTCCAGTTACTGGCTAACGTCCTGACTTTC
- | many | TRBJ2-1 | TRBV4-2 | CASSRSAEGTGNEQFF | TGTGCCAGCAGCCGGTCCGCGGAAGGGACTGGCAATGAGCAGTTCTTC
- | many | TRBJ2-7 | TRBV27 | CASSTRVEYEQYF | TGTGCCAGCAGTACCCGCGTCGAGTACGAGCAGTACTTC
- | - | TRBJ1-5 | TRBV20-1 | CSAPDGTSRRPQHF | TGCAGTGCCCCCGACGGGACGTCAAGGAGGCCCCAGCATTTT
TRBD1 | many | TRBJ1-2 | TRBV9 | CASSPRTGGYGYTF | TGTGCCAGCAGCCCTCGGACAGGGGGCTATGGCTACACCTTC
- | many | TRBJ2-1 | TRBV20-1 | CSARDRGTLKYNEQFF | TGCAGTGCTAGAGATCGTGGGACTCTCAAATACAATGAGCAGTTCTTC
TRBD1 | many | TRBJ2-7 | TRBV5-6 | CASSLSLRTGGSYEQYF | TGTGCCAGCAGCTTGTCTCTCAGGACAGGGGGCAGTTACGAGCAGTACTTC